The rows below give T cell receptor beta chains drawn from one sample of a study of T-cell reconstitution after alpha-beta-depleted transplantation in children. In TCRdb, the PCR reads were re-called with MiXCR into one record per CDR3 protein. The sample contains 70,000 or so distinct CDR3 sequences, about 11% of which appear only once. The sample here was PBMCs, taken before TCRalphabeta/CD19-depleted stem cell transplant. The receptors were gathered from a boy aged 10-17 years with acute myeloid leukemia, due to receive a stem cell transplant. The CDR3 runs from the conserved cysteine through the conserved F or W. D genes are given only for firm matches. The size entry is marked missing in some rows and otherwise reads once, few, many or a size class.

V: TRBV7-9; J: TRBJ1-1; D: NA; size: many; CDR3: CASSRREIGGLGDEAFF; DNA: TGTGCCAGCAGCCGAAGGGAAATAGGGGGATTGGGGGATGAAGCTTTCTTT
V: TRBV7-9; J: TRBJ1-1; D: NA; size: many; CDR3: CASTQANTEAFF; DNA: TGTGCCAGCACACAGGCGAACACTGAAGCTTTCTTT
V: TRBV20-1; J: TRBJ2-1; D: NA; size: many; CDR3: CSAEPTSSYNEQFF; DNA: TGCAGTGCCGAACCGACTAGCTCCTACAATGAGCAGTTCTTC
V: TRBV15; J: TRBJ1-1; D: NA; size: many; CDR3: CATSRDQYPGKGTEAFF; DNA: TGTGCCACCAGCAGAGATCAATATCCGGGAAAGGGAACTGAAGCTTTCTTT
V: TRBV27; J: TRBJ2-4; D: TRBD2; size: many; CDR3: CASSTGTSEAKNIQYF; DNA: TGTGCCAGCAGTACCGGGACTAGCGAAGCCAAAAACATTCAGTACTTC
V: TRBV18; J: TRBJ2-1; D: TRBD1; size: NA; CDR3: CASSMDRVNEQFF; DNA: TGTGCCAGCTCAATGGACAGGGTCAATGAGCAGTTCTTC
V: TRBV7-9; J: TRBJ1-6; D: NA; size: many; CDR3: CASSFYRDGNSPLHF; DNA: TGTGCCAGCAGCTTTTACAGGGATGGGAATTCACCCCTCCACTTT
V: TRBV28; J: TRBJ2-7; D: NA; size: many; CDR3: CASGYRSYEQYF; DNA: TGTGCCAGCGGATACAGGTCCTACGAGCAGTACTTC
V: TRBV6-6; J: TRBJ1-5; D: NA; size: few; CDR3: CASSYERSQHF; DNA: TGTGCCAGCAGTTACGAACGGTCCCAGCATTTT
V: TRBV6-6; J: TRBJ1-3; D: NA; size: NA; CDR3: CASTSGDTKSGNTIYF; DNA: TGTGCCAGCACTTCAGGGGACACAAAATCTGGAAACACCATATATTTT
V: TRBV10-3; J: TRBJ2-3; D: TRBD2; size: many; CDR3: CAIGGTSRADTQYF; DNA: TGTGCCATCGGTGGGACTAGCCGGGCAGATACGCAGTATTTT
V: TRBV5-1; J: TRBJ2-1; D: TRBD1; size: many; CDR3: CASSLVRTGGNEQFF; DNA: TGCGCCAGCAGCTTGGTTCGGACAGGGGGGAATGAGCAGTTCTTC
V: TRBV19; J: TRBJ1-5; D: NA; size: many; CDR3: CASKTDYSNQPQHF; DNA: TGTGCCAGTAAGACTGATTATAGCAATCAGCCCCAGCATTTT
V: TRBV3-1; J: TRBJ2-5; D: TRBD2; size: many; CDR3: CASSQDGRGQETQYF; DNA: TGTGCCAGCAGCCAAGACGGGCGGGGGCAAGAGACCCAGTACTTC
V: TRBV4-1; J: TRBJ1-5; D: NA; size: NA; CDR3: CASSQDAAGLTQPQHF; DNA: TGCGCCAGCAGCCAAGATGCGGCAGGGCTAACTCAGCCCCAGCATTTT
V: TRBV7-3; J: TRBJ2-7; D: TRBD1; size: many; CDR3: CASSPDRAFVEQYF; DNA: TGTGCCAGCAGCCCGGACAGGGCCTTCGTTGAGCAGTACTTC
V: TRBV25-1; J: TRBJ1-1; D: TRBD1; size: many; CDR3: CASSELGSTGERMNTEAFF; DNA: TGTGCCAGCAGTGAATTAGGGTCAACAGGGGAGAGGATGAACACTGAAGCTTTCTTT
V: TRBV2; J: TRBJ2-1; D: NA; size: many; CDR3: CASSKDSYNEQFF; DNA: TGTGCCAGCAGTAAGGACAGCTACAATGAGCAGTTCTTC
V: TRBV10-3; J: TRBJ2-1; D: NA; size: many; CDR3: CASTAGTDGTFF; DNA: TGTGCCAGCACGGCAGGGACCGACGGTACGTTCTTC
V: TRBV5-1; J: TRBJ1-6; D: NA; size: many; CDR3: CASSLGQAGSDSPLHF; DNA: TGCGCCAGCAGCTTGGGACAGGCGGGTTCAGATTCACCCCTCCACTTT
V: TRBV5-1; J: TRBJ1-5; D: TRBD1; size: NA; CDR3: CASSRGTGGNQPQHF; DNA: TGCGCCAGCAGCCGGGGGACAGGGGGGAATCAGCCCCAGCATTTT
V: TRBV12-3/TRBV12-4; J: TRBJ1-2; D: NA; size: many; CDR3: CVSAIGIGYGYTF; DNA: TGTGTTTCCGCCATCGGGATTGGATATGGCTACACCTTC
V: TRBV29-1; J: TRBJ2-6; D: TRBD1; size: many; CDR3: CSAQSRTGAGANVLTF; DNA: TGCAGCGCCCAAAGCCGGACAGGGGCTGGGGCCAACGTCCTGACTTTC
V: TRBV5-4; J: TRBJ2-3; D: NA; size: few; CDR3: CASSFKLAASTDTQYF; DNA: TGTGCCAGCAGCTTTAAACTAGCAGCTAGCACAGATACGCAGTATTTT
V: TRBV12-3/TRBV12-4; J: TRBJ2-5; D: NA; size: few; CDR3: CASSLDRRYQETQYF; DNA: TGTGCCAGCAGTTTAGACCGAAGGTACCAAGAGACCCAGTACTTC
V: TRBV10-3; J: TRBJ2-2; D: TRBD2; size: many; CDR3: CAISESSSGDFFNTGELFF; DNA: TGTGCCATCAGTGAGTCGTCTAGCGGGGATTTCTTTAACACCGGGGAGCTGTTTTTT
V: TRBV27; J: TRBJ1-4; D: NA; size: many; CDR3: CASSPGLGRNEKLFF; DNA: TGTGCCAGCAGCCCCGGTTTGGGGCGAAATGAAAAACTGTTTTTT
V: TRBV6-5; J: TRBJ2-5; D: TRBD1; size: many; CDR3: CASSYRQGRQETQYF; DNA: TGTGCCAGCAGTTACCGACAGGGGAGGCAAGAGACCCAGTACTTC
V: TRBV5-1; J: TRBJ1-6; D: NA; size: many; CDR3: CASSLEGTLFNSPLHF; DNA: TGCGCCAGCAGCTTGGAAGGGACCCTTTTTAATTCACCCCTCCACTTT
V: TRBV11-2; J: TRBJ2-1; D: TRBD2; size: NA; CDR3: CASRALAGLNNEQFF; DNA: TGTGCCAGCAGAGCCCTAGCGGGGCTTAACAATGAGCAGTTCTTC
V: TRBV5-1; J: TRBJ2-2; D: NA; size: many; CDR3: CASSLRDRNTGELFF; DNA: TGCGCCAGCAGCCTACGGGACCGAAACACCGGGGAGCTGTTTTTT
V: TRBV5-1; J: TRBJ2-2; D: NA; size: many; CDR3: CASSRGLDAPNTGELFF; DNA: TGCGCCAGCAGCCGGGGATTGGACGCTCCGAACACCGGGGAGCTGTTTTTT
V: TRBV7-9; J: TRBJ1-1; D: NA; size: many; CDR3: CASSQPGFVNTEAFF; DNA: TGTGCCAGCAGTCAGCCAGGGTTTGTGAACACTGAAGCTTTCTTT
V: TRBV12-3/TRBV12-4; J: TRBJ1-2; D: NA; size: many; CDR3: CASSLPRRGGYTF; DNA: TGTGCCAGCAGTTTACCTAGGAGGGGTGGCTACACCTTC
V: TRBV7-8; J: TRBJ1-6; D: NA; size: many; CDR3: CASSLAFSVSAPNSPLHF; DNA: TGTGCCAGCAGCTTAGCGTTCTCGGTGTCTGCCCCAAATTCACCCCTCCACTTT
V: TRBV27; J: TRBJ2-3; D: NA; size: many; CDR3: CASSTSFRSTQYF; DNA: TGTGCCAGCAGCACTAGTTTCCGTTCGACGCAGTATTTT
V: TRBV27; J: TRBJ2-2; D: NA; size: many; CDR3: CASSSAGELFF; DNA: TGTGCCAGCAGTTCCGCCGGGGAGCTGTTTTTT
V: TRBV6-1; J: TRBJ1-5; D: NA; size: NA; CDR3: CASSEGTRTNQPQHF; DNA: TGTGCCAGCAGTGAAGGGACAAGGACTAATCAGCCCCAGCATTTT
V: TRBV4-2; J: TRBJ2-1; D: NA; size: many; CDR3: CASSQAAGLYNEQFF; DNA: TGTGCCAGCAGCCAAGCAGCGGGCCTTTACAATGAGCAGTTCTTC
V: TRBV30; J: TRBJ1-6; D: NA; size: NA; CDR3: CAWSGQNNSPLHF; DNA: TGTGCCTGGAGTGGACAAAATAATTCACCCCTCCACTTT
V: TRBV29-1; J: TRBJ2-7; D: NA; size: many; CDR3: CSVGRDTYEQYF; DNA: TGCAGCGTTGGCCGGGACACCTACGAGCAGTACTTC
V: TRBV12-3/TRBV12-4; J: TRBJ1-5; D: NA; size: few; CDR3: CASSLEMVEGFYSNQPQHF; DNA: TGTGCCAGCAGTTTGGAAATGGTTGAGGGATTCTATAGCAATCAGCCCCAGCATTTT